A selection of T cell receptor beta chains follows, all from one sample in a study of vaccination effects on CD4 cells after COVID-19. Their antigens are not known. Clones were read by immunoSEQ multiplex PCR, and TCRdb kept only the in-frame ones, dropping some. The sample includes 14,000 or so clones, around three quarters of them seen just once. The sample in question was CD4+ T cells from PBMCs cultured with SARS-CoV-2 spike peptides, obtained after COVID-19 vaccination. The receptors originated from a human donor who had a prior SARS-CoV-2 infection. Both conserved end residues are part of each CDR3. A D gene is named only where the DNA matches it firmly. Rows may omit the clone size; those that give it use once, few, many or a size class.

J gene	D gene	V gene	clone size	CDR3 protein	CDR3 DNA
TRBJ1-4	-	TRBV7-2	-	CASSSLLGGIATNEKLFF	TGTGCCAGCAGCTCCCTCCTCGGGGGCATCGCGACTAATGAAAAACTGTTTTTT
TRBJ2-3	-	TRBV4-3	-	CASSQESLTDTQYF	TGCGCCAGCAGCCAAGAGAGTCTCACAGATACGCAGTATTTT
TRBJ2-3	TRBD2	TRBV7-2	-	CASIQGASGSTQYF	TGTGCCAGCATCCAGGGCGCTAGCGGGAGTACGCAGTATTTT
TRBJ2-2	TRBD2	TRBV5-5	-	CASSLSLAGLNTGELFF	TGTGCCAGCAGCTTGAGTCTAGCGGGATTGAACACCGGGGAGCTGTTTTTT
TRBJ2-6	-	TRBV7-2	-	CASSALSGVANVLTF	TGTGCCAGCAGCGCTCTCTCAGGGGTTGCCAACGTCCTGACTTTC
TRBJ2-1	TRBD2	TRBV4-1	-	CASSQVSLSGTRVYNEQFF	TGCGCCAGCAGCCAAGTGAGCCTTTCCGGGACTAGGGTCTACAATGAGCAGTTCTTC
TRBJ1-4	TRBD1	TRBV7-8	-	CASSLAGGVEKLFF	TGTGCCAGCAGCTTAGCAGGGGGCGTTGAAAAACTGTTTTTT
TRBJ2-3	TRBD2	TRBV18	-	CASSPLIATSAVGDTQYF	TGTGCCAGCTCACCCTTAATCGCAACTAGCGCCGTCGGAGATACGCAGTATTTT
TRBJ1-3	TRBD1	TRBV6-6	-	CASSRIYRGIGYSGNTIYF	TGTGCCAGCAGTCGCATCTACAGGGGTATTGGATATTCCGGAAACACCATATATTTT
TRBJ2-5	TRBD1	TRBV9	-	CASSVTGGKQETQYF	TGTGCCAGCAGCGTAACAGGGGGTAAGCAAGAGACCCAGTACTTC
TRBJ2-1	-	TRBV7-9	-	CASSLWVGPPSEQFF	TGTGCCAGCAGCTTATGGGTGGGCCCCCCTTCGGAGCAGTTCTTC
TRBJ1-5	-	TRBV7-2	once	CASSLKGPAEYSNQPQHF	TGTGCCAGCAGCTTAAAGGGTCCAGCAGAGTATAGCAATCAGCCCCAGCATTTT
TRBJ2-7	-	TRBV7-9	-	CASSFTTGPYEQYF	TGTGCCAGCAGCTTTACCACTGGGCCCTACGAGCAGTACTTC
TRBJ1-4	-	TRBV12-5	-	CASGSGGTNEKLFF	TGTGCTAGTGGTTCGGGAGGGACTAATGAAAAACTGTTTTTT
TRBJ1-3	TRBD1	TRBV5-4	-	CASSSPGQGNTIYF	TGTGCCAGCAGCTCGCCGGGACAGGGAAACACCATATATTTT
TRBJ2-1	TRBD2	TRBV5-1	-	CASRSGGGNEQFF	TGCGCCAGCCGGAGCGGGGGGGGCAATGAGCAGTTCTTC
TRBJ2-5	TRBD2	TRBV5-1	-	CASTRGLAGEETQYF	TGCGCCAGCACCAGGGGACTAGCGGGGGAAGAGACCCAGTACTTC
TRBJ2-1	TRBD1	TRBV3-1/TRBV3-2	-	CASSQDIQGPVNEQFF	TGTGCCAGCAGCCAAGATATACAGGGGCCAGTGAATGAGCAGTTCTTC
TRBJ2-3	TRBD2	TRBV24-1	once	CATSDPSGSRADTQYF	TGTGCCACCAGTGATCCTAGCGGGAGTAGGGCAGATACGCAGTATTTT
TRBJ2-5	TRBD1	TRBV29-1	-	CSAGTVKETQYF	TGCAGCGCCGGGACAGTGAAAGAGACCCAGTACTTC
TRBJ2-7	TRBD2	TRBV7-8	-	CASSDREADTYEQYF	TGTGCCAGCAGCGACCGGGAGGCGGATACCTACGAGCAGTACTTC
TRBJ1-5	-	TRBV19	-	CASSMEGNQPQHF	TGTGCCAGTAGTATGGAAGGCAATCAGCCCCAGCATTTT
TRBJ2-5	TRBD2	TRBV18	-	CASSAQTSGAQETQYF	TGTGCCAGCTCGGCCCAGACTAGCGGGGCTCAAGAGACCCAGTACTTC
TRBJ1-2	-	TRBV24-1	-	CATSDLGLSGYTF	TGTGCCACCAGTGATTTAGGGTTGAGCGGCTACACCTTC
TRBJ2-5	-	TRBV30	-	CAWIQGSFGETQYF	TGTGCCTGGATACAGGGAAGCTTCGGAGAGACCCAGTACTTC
TRBJ2-5	-	TRBV11-2	-	CASSLYYGGETQYF	TGTGCCAGCAGCTTATATTACGGGGGAGAGACCCAGTACTTC
TRBJ2-1	TRBD1	TRBV5-1	-	CASSPQGAIYNEQFF	TGCGCCAGCAGCCCACAGGGGGCGATATACAATGAGCAGTTCTTC
TRBJ2-3	-	TRBV4-1	-	CASSQDLVEADTQYF	TGCGCCAGCAGCCAAGATTTAGTCGAGGCAGATACGCAGTATTTT
TRBJ1-2	TRBD1	TRBV6-5	medium-sized	CASRPGQGIGGYTF	TGTGCCAGCAGACCGGGACAGGGGATAGGGGGCTACACCTTC
TRBJ2-1	TRBD2	TRBV7-2	-	CASGEDGGAYNEQFF	TGTGCCAGCGGAGAGGACGGGGGGGCTTACAATGAGCAGTTCTTC
TRBJ1-1	-	TRBV4-1	-	CASSQKGAGNTEAFF	TGCGCCAGCAGCCAGAAAGGGGCCGGGAACACTGAAGCTTTCTTT
TRBJ2-2	TRBD1	TRBV7-7	-	CASSAQTGAPLGGELFF	TGTGCTAGCAGCGCGCAAACAGGGGCCCCCTTGGGCGGGGAGCTGTTTTTT
TRBJ2-3	-	TRBV4-1	-	CASSQGRPTDTQYF	TGCGCCAGCAGCCAAGGGAGACCGACAGATACGCAGTATTTT
TRBJ2-1	TRBD2	TRBV5-6	-	CASSLLGGMGYNEQFF	TGTGCCAGCAGCTTACTGGGAGGGATGGGCTACAATGAGCAGTTCTTC
TRBJ2-7	TRBD2	TRBV11-3	-	CASSLERGNYEQYF	TGTGCCAGCAGCCTGGAGCGGGGGAACTACGAGCAGTACTTC
TRBJ2-5	-	TRBV19	-	CASSIDRETQYF	TGTGCCAGTAGTATAGATCGGGAGACCCAGTACTTC
TRBJ2-1	TRBD2	TRBV11-2	-	CASSLRILAGGSYNEQFF	TGTGCCAGCAGCTTGCGAATCTTAGCGGGAGGCTCCTACAATGAGCAGTTCTTC